These T cell receptor beta chains were read from a single sample in a study of Graves' ophthalmopathy and Graves' hyperthyroidism. TCRdb analysed the multiplex PCR reads with MiXCR anew, one entry per CDR3 protein. The data show 340,000 or so distinct CDR3 sequences, under 20% seen once. Material: peripheral blood. These receptors originate from an adult man with Graves' ophthalmopathy. The conserved cysteine and the conserved F or W are not part of the CDR3 here.

>TRBJ1-1|TRBV4-1
ASLPGQGMNTEAF
>TRBJ2-7|TRBV7-2
ASSLNSYEQY
>TRBJ1-1|TRBV12-3/TRBV12-4
ASSSRGWSF
>TRBJ1-1|TRBV7-2
ASSPSVGAAEAF
>TRBJ2-7|TRBV10-3
AISAPSGAYEQY
>TRBJ2-7|TRBV5-1
ASSLASGQGAYEQY
>TRBJ2-7|TRBV6-5
ASSYTTSSSYEQY
>TRBJ2-2|TRBV19
ASSPSLGGLGTGELF
>TRBJ2-7|TRBV13
ASSTTSGRVEQY
>TRBJ1-1|TRBV19
ASSMGTEAF
>TRBJ1-5|TRBV29-1
SVAGNSNQPQH
>TRBJ1-1|TRBV20-1
SARDPRGRGGENTEAF
>TRBJ1-1|TRBV29-1
SVALAHPGAEAF
>TRBJ1-6|TRBV7-9
ASSLARGLADSPLH
>TRBJ1-5|TRBV12-3/TRBV12-4
ASSLYRDGNQPQH
>TRBJ2-7|TRBV24-1
ATSDDYEQY
>TRBJ2-5|TRBV11-2
ASSFEWQLKETQY
>TRBJ1-1|TRBV7-9
ASSLDSPEAF
>TRBJ1-2|TRBV4-1
ASSQGRTGEAYGYT
>TRBJ1-5|TRBV7-2
ASSSLGGGSEPQH
>TRBJ2-5|TRBV6-1
ASRSRDRVGETQY
>TRBJ1-6|TRBV6-5
ASSYSRMRTYNSPLH
>TRBJ2-7|TRBV10-2
ASSESLAGGYEQY
>TRBJ2-7|TRBV6-2/TRBV6-3
ASDTGSYEQY
>TRBJ1-1|TRBV6-5
ASSNRGANTEAF
>TRBJ2-5|TRBV12-3/TRBV12-4
ASRMTGETQY
>TRBJ2-7|TRBV11-2
ASSLGGRLRLTAEQY
>TRBJ2-2|TRBV12-3/TRBV12-4
ASSLYQGRSGELF
>TRBJ1-5|TRBV30
AWSGGTGEHGNQPQH
>TRBJ2-7|TRBV4-1
ASSQGGLDYEQY
>TRBJ2-7|TRBV6-2/TRBV6-3
ASRPRQYEQY
>TRBJ2-7|TRBV11-2
ASSFSGTASYEQY
>TRBJ1-5|TRBV19
ASSEGPLGNQPQH
>TRBJ1-2|TRBV2
ASSVGRKSYGYT
>TRBJ2-2|TRBV5-6
ASSLILATHGELF
>TRBJ1-2|TRBV7-9
ASSLRRSDGYT
>TRBJ1-5|TRBV20-1
SARDQGTGPNQPQH
>TRBJ2-3|TRBV6-2/TRBV6-3
ASRGTSGRQSTDTQY
>TRBJ1-5|TRBV2
ASRKDGLRNQPQH
>TRBJ2-2|TRBV10-3
AISEQTGKANTGELF
>TRBJ2-5|TRBV29-1
SVGSSGRREETQY
>TRBJ1-1|TRBV6-5
ASSLQGSSEAF
>TRBJ2-7|TRBV11-2
ASSPRTSGSRFHYEQY